A single sample is the source of the 27 T cell receptor beta chains below, sequenced in a study of blood T cells in healthy people across ages. With a J-beta primer mix and a sample-barcoded 5' primer, a second PCR ran 7 to 11 cycles. TCRdb itself ran the 5' RACE reads through MiXCR, one entry per CDR3 protein. The sample gives 2 million or so distinct CDR3 sequences, 49% of which show up once; 2.1% is in the top ten. The sample was blood. The receptors derive from a middle-aged woman in good health.

The rearrangement links TRBV21-1 to TRBJ2-7; no check of the table's D call, TRBD1, against the DNA was made. The J call is in doubt because the DNA end fits TRBJ2-5 better. TRBV21-1 is shown as a pseudogene. This CDR3 contains 11 residues. CDR3 protein: CNGQGEETQYF. The CDR3 DNA follows: TGCAACGGCCAGGGGGAAGAGACCCAGTACTTC.

V gene TRBV6-1 combines with J gene TRBJ2-1; D possibly corresponds to TRBD2 (6 bases). This CDR3 has 16 residues. The germline V gene encodes CDR1 MNHNS and CDR2 SASEGT. Trimming pared 1 base from V and 5 bases from J, leaving 15 bases between. CDR3 residues: CASSEGGGYRDNEQFF. CDR3 nucleotide sequence: TGTGCCAGCAGTGAAGGAGGAGGGTATAGAGACAATGAGCAGTTCTTC.

The chain uses TRBV7-2 and TRBJ1-1; D is ambiguous. The V end was cut by 1 base, the J end by 3 bases, with 15 bases between. The CDR3 is 16 amino acids. CDR1 is SGHTA and CDR2 is FQGNSA in the germline V gene. CDR3 amino acids: CASSLGSVSRYTEAFF. For the CDR3, the DNA is TGTGCCAGCAGCTTAGGAAGTGTAAGTAGATACACTGAAGCTTTCTTT.

This clonotype was seen only once. One end of the junction is discordant with germline, which a read error may explain. The chain joins TRBV7-2 to TRBJ1-4, with a tentative D call TRBD1 (5 bases). Germline CDR1 and CDR2: SGHTA and FQGNSA. The CDR3 is 17 amino acids. The CDR3 protein is CANSRLRGASTNEKLFF. DNA for the CDR3: TGTGCCAACAGCCGATTAAGAGGGGCCTCAACTAATGAAAAACTGTTTTTT.

This chain links TRBV10-1 with TRBJ2-3, with 8 positions matching TRBD1. CDR3 length: 13 residues. Germline V gives CDR1 WNHNN, CDR2 SYGVQD (reference sequence). With V trimmed by 9 bases and J by 4 bases, 6 bases remained unmatched. CDR3 in amino acids: CASQGAFADTQYF. CDR3 DNA sequence: TGCGCCAGTCAGGGGGCTTTTGCAGATACGCAGTATTTT.

The chain has TRBV25-1 and TRBJ2-1; a weak D match, TRBD2 (5 bases). Germline-derived CDR1 and CDR2 are MGHDK and SYGVNS. The CDR3 covers 14 residues. The V end lost 4 bases, the J end lost 7 bases, and 14 bases lay between the germline ends. This CDR3 reads CASSVAEVGNEQFF. CDR3 coding DNA: TGTGCCAGCAGTGTTGCGGAGGTGGGAAATGAGCAGTTCTTC.

This clonotype was detected once. This chain connects TRBV4-1 to TRBJ1-4; 8 bases map to TRBD1. Germline V gene sequence: CDR1 MGHRA, CDR2 YSYEKL. The CDR3 sequence is 17 residues long. J gave up 0 bases and V 2 bases, and 5 bases lay outside the gene matches. CDR3 in amino acids: CASSQTGTGATNEKLFF. In DNA, the CDR3 is TGCGCCAGCAGCCAAACGGGGACAGGCGCAACTAATGAAAAACTGTTTTTT.

This chain links TRBV24-1 with TRBJ2-5; TRBD1 matches 7 bases. V shed 3 bases, J shed 3 bases, and the junction held 15 bases outside the gene matches. CDR1 and CDR2 (germline): KGHDR, SFDVKD. The CDR3 runs 18 residues. The chain's CDR3 is CATSDHQFGGQGEETQYF. CDR3 DNA sequence: TGTGCCACCAGTGATCATCAGTTTGGGGGCCAGGGGGAAGAGACCCAGTACTTC.

This rearrangement joins TRBV5-1 to TRBJ2-7; D is undetermined. The germline V gene has CDR1 SGHRS and CDR2 YFSETQ. Trimming took 0 bases from V and 4 from J, leaving 11 bases between them. The CDR3 runs 14 residues. The CDR3 is CASSLAPGLYEQYF. The CDR3 DNA follows: TGCGCCAGCAGCTTGGCCCCGGGTTTGTACGAGCAGTACTTC.

This clonotype was detected only a few times. Here the CDR3 reads CASSLDPSARSYEQYF. In DNA, the CDR3 is TGTGCCAGCAGCTTAGATCCTAGCGCTCGGTCCTACGAGCAGTACTTC. The genes are TRBV11-2 and TRBJ2-7, with D possibly TRBD2 on 6 matching bases. CDR3 length: 16 amino acids. Germline V gene lookup returns CDR1 SGHAT and CDR2 FQNNGV. V lost 0 bases and J lost 1, with 13 bases in between.

The V and J genes are TRBV29-1 and TRBJ2-4; 7 bases line up with TRBD1. Judging by the DNA end, TRBJ2-7 fits better; the J call may be wrong. Looked up from germline, CDR1 is SQVTM and CDR2 is ANQGSEA. This CDR3 is 14 amino acids long. The CDR3 sequence: CSAAFRDSRDEQYF. CDR3 in DNA: TGCAGCGCTGCATTCCGGGACAGCCGCGACGAGCAGTACTTC.

The CDR3 reads CASRFAGASNEQFF. DNA of the CDR3: TGTGCCAGCAGGTTTGCGGGGGCTAGTAACGAGCAGTTCTTC. The V call is TRBV12-3 or TRBV12-4, the J call TRBJ2-1; TRBD2 is a possible D gene (7 bases). The ends were cut back, 6 bases at V and 10 bases at J, with 19 bases in the middle. The CDR3 is made up of 14 amino acids.

This clonotype has just a few counts. The rearrangement joins TRBV4-3 to TRBJ2-1; 8 bases line up with TRBD2. The CDR3 covers 16 residues. Germline loops: CDR1 LGHNA, CDR2 YSLEER. The V segment lost 0 bases and the J segment 4 bases; nucleotides outside the gene matches: 5. DNA for the CDR3: TGCGCCAGCAGCCAAGATCACGGGGGGGCTTACAATGAGCAGTTCTTC. This sequence encodes CASSQDHGGAYNEQFF.

The chain employs TRBV4-2 and TRBJ1-2; tentatively, D is TRBD1 (6 bases). Germline V gives CDR1 LGHNA, CDR2 YNFKEQ. CDR3 size: 15 residues. The V end lost 2 bases, the J end lost 1 base, and 11 bases lay between the germline ends. The CDR3 nucleotides are TGTGCCAGCAGCCAACCCGGACAGAATAACTATGGCTACACCTTC. It translates to CASSQPGQNNYGYTF.

The rearrangement links TRBV20-1 to TRBJ1-5; 8 nucleotides align to TRBD1. Germline V gene data show CDR1 as DFQATT and CDR2 as SNEGSKA (reference sequence). The CDR3 has 14 residues. The V gene end was trimmed by 6 bases and the J gene end by 7 bases; junction bases not matched to a gene: 11. DNA for the CDR3: TGCAGTGCCGGACAGGGAATTTTAAAACAGCCCCAGCATTTT. Its translation is CSAGQGILKQPQHF.

CDR3 amino acids: CSVRLGGEGQPQHF. CDR3 nucleotide sequence: TGCAGCGTACGTTTAGGGGGCGAGGGTCAGCCCCAGCATTTT. The rearrangement links TRBV29-1 to TRBJ1-5; TRBD1 matches at 7 bases. Germline assignment: CDR1 SQVTM and CDR2 ANQGSEA. With V trimmed by 6 bases and J by 6 bases, 11 bases remained unmatched. This CDR3 region has 14 residues.

The chain couples TRBV7-2 to TRBJ2-1, with D perhaps TRBD2 (7 bases). Germline values: CDR1 SGHTA, CDR2 FQGNSA. The V and J ends lost 5 bases and 7 bases respectively, with 21 bases between them. This CDR3 is 16 amino acids long. The CDR3 DNA is TGTGCCAGCAGCCCAATGGTGGGGGGGCCGTATAATGAGCAGTTCTTC. Encoded protein: CASSPMVGGPYNEQFF.

This clonotype appeared once. The genes are TRBV20-1 and TRBJ2-7; no reliable D call. Trimming shortened V by 0 bases and J by 2 bases, and 8 bases separated the two germline ends. This CDR3 comprises 13 residues. Germline CDR1 is DFQATT and CDR2 is SNEGSKA (reference sequence). The CDR3 sequence: CSAREASTYEQYF. The DNA of the CDR3 is TGCAGTGCTAGAGAGGCCAGCACCTACGAGCAGTACTTC.

The rearrangement uses TRBV15 and TRBJ2-1, with TRBD1 matching 9 bases. Germline-derived CDR1 and CDR2 are LNHNV and YYDKDF (reference sequence). The J segment lost 3 bases and the V segment lost 4 bases, leaving 4 bases of the junction unmatched. The CDR3 contains 15 residues. CDR3 sequence reads: CATSKGDRDYNEQFF. The CDR3 bases are TGTGCCACCAGCAAAGGGGACAGGGACTACAATGAGCAGTTCTTC.

The V gene is TRBV7-9, the J gene TRBJ1-2; 8 nucleotides match TRBD1. From germline, CDR1 is SEHNR and CDR2 FQNEAQ (reference sequence). This CDR3 spans 14 amino acids. After removal of 3 bases from V and 8 bases from J, the junction contained 8 bases not matched to a gene. CDR3 amino acids: CASSFGQGQWGYTF. The DNA of the CDR3 is TGTGCCAGCAGCTTCGGACAGGGCCAATGGGGCTACACCTTC. Full variable domain (remainder filled in from reference TRBV7-9 and TRBJ1-2): DTGVSQNPRHKITKRGQNVTFRCDPISEHNRLYWYRQTLGQGPEFLTYFQNEAQLEKSRLLSDRFSAERPKGSFSTLEIQRTEQGDSAMYLCASSFGQGQWGYTFGSGTRLTVV.

The chain employs TRBV20-1 and TRBJ1-5, with D possibly being TRBD1 (5 bases). CDR1 DFQATT and CDR2 SNEGSKA come from the germline V gene (reference sequence). Trimming removed 3 bases at V and 3 bases at J, with 12 bases between. The CDR3 covers 14 residues. The CDR3 loop reads CSASRGPDNQPQHF. The CDR3 region has the DNA TGCAGTGCTAGTAGGGGACCGGACAATCAGCCCCAGCATTTT.

The chain carries TRBV2 and TRBJ2-5, with D perhaps TRBD1 (6 bases). The end of the DNA aligns better with TRBJ2-7, so the J call may be wrong. Germline values: CDR1 SNHLY, CDR2 FYNNEI. This CDR3 is 15 amino acids long. The CDR3 here is CASSEPGTGNHEQYF. In nucleotides, the CDR3 is TGTGCCAGCAGCGAACCCGGTACAGGGAACCACGAGCAGTACTTC.

About this clonotype itself: At one of its ends the junction is not consistent with the germline gene, which may arise from a read error. V gene TRBV12-3 or TRBV12-4 combines with J gene TRBJ2-5, with 14 bases fitting TRBD2. CDR3 length equals 17 residues. This CDR3 reads CVSSPGTSGGYQETQYF. The CDR3 DNA sequence: TGTGTCAGCAGTCCCGGGACTAGCGGGGGTTACCAAGAGACCCAGTACTTC.

This rearrangement joins TRBV7-2 to TRBJ2-1, with 10 positions matching TRBD2. The CDR3 runs to 15 residues. V was pared by 5 bases and J by 1 base, with 2 bases of the junction left unmatched. Germline CDR1 SGHTA, CDR2 FQGNSA. Here the CDR3 reads CASSILAGSYNEQFF. The CDR3 nucleotides read TGTGCCAGCAGCATACTAGCGGGGTCCTACAATGAGCAGTTCTTC.

The CDR3 sequence: CATSDLRAGAYTPGELFF. The CDR3 nucleotides read TGTGCCACCAGTGATTTGCGAGCGGGGGCCTACACGCCCGGGGAGCTGTTTTTT. The rearrangement links TRBV24-1 to TRBJ2-2, with 8 bases that match TRBD2. The CDR3 has 18 amino acids. CDR1 and CDR2 (germline): KGHDR, SFDVKD. Unmatched junction bases numbered 11, after V lost 0 bases and J lost 6 bases.

The chain has TRBV2 and TRBJ2-7, with D possibly TRBD1 on 5 matching bases. Germline V lookup: CDR1 SNHLY, CDR2 FYNNEI. Between the trimmed V and J ends, which lost 6 bases and 9 bases, there was a span of 15 bases. This CDR3 is 12 amino acids long. The CDR3 sequence is CASRGSGSTQYF. The CDR3 DNA sequence: TGTGCCAGCAGAGGCTCAGGGTCAACGCAGTACTTC. Variable domain in full (rest from reference TRBV2 and TRBJ2-7): EPEVTQTPSHQVTQMGQEVILRCVPISNHLYFYWYRQILGQKVEFLVSFYNNEISEKSEIFDDQFSVERPDGSNFTLKIRSTKLEDSAMYFCASRGSGSTQYFGPGTRLTVT.

The chain has TRBV6-6 and TRBJ2-3; TRBD2 agrees at 7 bases. Trimming removed 5 bases from V and 7 bases from J; junction bases left unmatched: 3. From germline, CDR1 is MNHNY and CDR2 SVGAGI (reference sequence). This CDR3 region has 12 residues. CDR3 region: CASSSGDHTQYF. DNA of the CDR3: TGTGCCAGCAGTAGCGGGGACCATACGCAGTATTTT.